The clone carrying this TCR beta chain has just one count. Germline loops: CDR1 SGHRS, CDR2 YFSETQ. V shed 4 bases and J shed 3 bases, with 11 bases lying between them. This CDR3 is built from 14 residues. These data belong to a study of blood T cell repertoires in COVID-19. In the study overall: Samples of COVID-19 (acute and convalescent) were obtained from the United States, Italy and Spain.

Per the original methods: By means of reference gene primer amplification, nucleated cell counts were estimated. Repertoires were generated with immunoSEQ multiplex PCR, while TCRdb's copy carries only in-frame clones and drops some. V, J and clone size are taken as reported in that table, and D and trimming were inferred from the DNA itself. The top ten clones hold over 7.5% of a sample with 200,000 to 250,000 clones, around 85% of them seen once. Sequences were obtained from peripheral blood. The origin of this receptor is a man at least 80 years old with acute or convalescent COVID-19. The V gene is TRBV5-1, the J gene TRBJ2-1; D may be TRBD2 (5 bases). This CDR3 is CASSGGSIYNEQFF. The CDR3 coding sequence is TGCGCCAGCAGCGGAGGTTCAATCTACAATGAGCAGTTCTTC.